The rows below give T cell receptor beta chains drawn from one sample of a study of T cell responses to AZD1222 COVID-19 vaccine. Produced via immunoSEQ multiplex PCR; TCRdb's table is partial and in-frame only. The repertoire has approximately 110,000 clones, more than 70% of them found once; the top ten carry over 4.5%. The sequences come from peripheral blood, collected on day 0 of AZD1222 vaccination. Receptor source: an adult in good health. CDR3s include the opening cysteine and the closing phenylalanine or tryptophan. D genes are given only for firm matches. Clone size is given for some rows only: seen once, a few or many times, or a class if the clone is expanded.

cdr3_aa: CASSQDFSRGRGELFF
cdr3_nt: TGTGCCAGCAGCCAAGATTTTAGTAGGGGGCGCGGGGAGCTGTTTTTT
clone_size: -
cdr3_length: 16
j_call: TRBJ2-2
v_call: TRBV3-1/TRBV3-2
d_call: TRBD1

cdr3_aa: CASSNTGYGYTF
cdr3_nt: TGTGCCAGCAGTAACACAGGATATGGCTACACCTTC
clone_size: -
cdr3_length: 12
j_call: TRBJ1-2
v_call: TRBV3-1/TRBV3-2
d_call: -

cdr3_aa: CASSFNRDNEQFF
cdr3_nt: TGTGCCAGCAGCTTCAACAGAGACAATGAGCAGTTCTTC
clone_size: -
cdr3_length: 13
j_call: TRBJ2-1
v_call: TRBV7-2
d_call: -

cdr3_aa: CASSMSTHYNEQFF
cdr3_nt: TGTGCCAGTAGTATGTCGACTCACTACAATGAGCAGTTCTTC
clone_size: -
cdr3_length: 14
j_call: TRBJ2-1
v_call: TRBV19
d_call: -

cdr3_aa: CASSPKISYEQYF
cdr3_nt: TGTGCCAGCAGTCCGAAAATCTCCTACGAGCAGTACTTC
clone_size: -
cdr3_length: 13
j_call: TRBJ2-7
v_call: TRBV28
d_call: -

cdr3_aa: CASSRGQVQNTEAFF
cdr3_nt: TGTGCCAGCAGCCGGGGACAGGTTCAGAACACTGAAGCTTTCTTT
clone_size: few
cdr3_length: 15
j_call: TRBJ1-1
v_call: TRBV14
d_call: TRBD1

cdr3_aa: CASSLGEDATNEKLFF
cdr3_nt: TGCGCCAGCAGCCTGGGGGAAGATGCAACTAATGAAAAACTGTTTTTT
clone_size: -
cdr3_length: 16
j_call: TRBJ1-4
v_call: TRBV5-1
d_call: -

cdr3_aa: CASSLGDRGTQETQYF
cdr3_nt: TGTGCCAGCAGCTTAGGGGACAGGGGAACTCAAGAGACCCAGTACTTC
clone_size: -
cdr3_length: 16
j_call: TRBJ2-5
v_call: TRBV7-9
d_call: TRBD1

cdr3_aa: CASSIVRDTEAFF
cdr3_nt: TGTGCCAGTAGTATAGTCAGGGACACTGAAGCTTTCTTT
clone_size: -
cdr3_length: 13
j_call: TRBJ1-1
v_call: TRBV19
d_call: -

cdr3_aa: CASSLGGDTQYF
cdr3_nt: TGTGCCAGCAGCTTGGGGGGAGATACGCAGTATTTT
clone_size: once
cdr3_length: 12
j_call: TRBJ2-3
v_call: TRBV5-4
d_call: -

cdr3_aa: CASSFGAAMITGELFF
cdr3_nt: TGTGCCAGCAGCTTTGGTGCTGCAATGATCACCGGGGAGCTGTTTTTT
clone_size: -
cdr3_length: 16
j_call: TRBJ2-2
v_call: TRBV11-2
d_call: -

cdr3_aa: CASSLRSANEKLFF
cdr3_nt: TGTGCCAGCAGCTTACGGTCGGCTAATGAAAAACTGTTTTTT
clone_size: -
cdr3_length: 14
j_call: TRBJ1-4
v_call: TRBV7-2
d_call: -

cdr3_aa: CASNLDPYEQYF
cdr3_nt: TGTGCCAGCAACCTAGACCCGTACGAGCAGTACTTC
clone_size: -
cdr3_length: 12
j_call: TRBJ2-7
v_call: TRBV12-3/TRBV12-4
d_call: -

cdr3_aa: CASSFDRGPYGYTF
cdr3_nt: TGTGCCAGCAGCTTCGACAGGGGGCCCTATGGCTACACCTTC
clone_size: -
cdr3_length: 14
j_call: TRBJ1-2
v_call: TRBV7-2
d_call: TRBD1

cdr3_aa: CASRSRGAANEKLFF
cdr3_nt: TGTGCCAGCAGATCTCGAGGTGCAGCTAATGAAAAACTGTTTTTT
clone_size: -
cdr3_length: 15
j_call: TRBJ1-4
v_call: TRBV6-4
d_call: -

cdr3_aa: CASSNGQGGTEAFF
cdr3_nt: TGCGCCAGCAGCAACGGACAGGGAGGCACTGAAGCTTTCTTT
clone_size: -
cdr3_length: 14
j_call: TRBJ1-1
v_call: TRBV5-1
d_call: TRBD1

cdr3_aa: CASSTTSGEYNEQFF
cdr3_nt: TGTGCCAGCAGCACAACTAGCGGAGAATACAATGAGCAGTTCTTC
clone_size: -
cdr3_length: 15
j_call: TRBJ2-1
v_call: TRBV9
d_call: TRBD2

cdr3_aa: CASSPGGGGDYGYTF
cdr3_nt: TGTGCCAGCAGCCCCGGAGGAGGGGGGGACTATGGCTACACCTTC
clone_size: -
cdr3_length: 15
j_call: TRBJ1-2
v_call: TRBV7-9
d_call: -

cdr3_aa: CAISAGTSGGSDTQYF
cdr3_nt: TGTGCCATCAGTGCGGGGACTAGCGGGGGATCAGATACGCAGTATTTT
clone_size: -
cdr3_length: 16
j_call: TRBJ2-3
v_call: TRBV10-3
d_call: TRBD2

cdr3_aa: CSAPGPYGYTF
cdr3_nt: TGCAGTGCCCCGGGACCCTATGGCTACACCTTC
clone_size: -
cdr3_length: 11
j_call: TRBJ1-2
v_call: TRBV20-1
d_call: -

cdr3_aa: CASSGGAGYGEKLFF
cdr3_nt: TGTGCCAGCAGTGGGGGAGCGGGGTATGGTGAAAAACTGTTTTTT
clone_size: -
cdr3_length: 15
j_call: TRBJ1-4
v_call: TRBV6-6
d_call: -

cdr3_aa: CASSSPYTF
cdr3_nt: TGTGCCAGCAGCTCCCCCTACACCTTC
clone_size: -
cdr3_length: 9
j_call: TRBJ1-2
v_call: TRBV11-2
d_call: -

cdr3_aa: CASSQATGGGEKLFF
cdr3_nt: TGTGCCAGCAGCCAAGCAACTGGGGGCGGGGAAAAACTGTTTTTT
clone_size: -
cdr3_length: 15
j_call: TRBJ1-4
v_call: TRBV4-2
d_call: -

cdr3_aa: CASSAARQENTEAFF
cdr3_nt: TGTGCCAGCAGCGCAGCCCGACAGGAGAACACTGAAGCTTTCTTT
clone_size: -
cdr3_length: 15
j_call: TRBJ1-1
v_call: TRBV7-9
d_call: -

cdr3_aa: CSGDRGYEQYF
cdr3_nt: TGCAGTGGGGACAGGGGATACGAGCAGTACTTC
clone_size: -
cdr3_length: 11
j_call: TRBJ2-7
v_call: TRBV20-1
d_call: TRBD1

cdr3_aa: CASSRDSNYGYTF
cdr3_nt: TGTGCCAGCAGCCGGGACAGCAACTATGGCTACACCTTC
clone_size: -
cdr3_length: 13
j_call: TRBJ1-2
v_call: TRBV27
d_call: TRBD1

cdr3_aa: CASSYARTGSDTQYF
cdr3_nt: TGTGCCAGCAGTTACGCGAGGACAGGGTCAGATACGCAGTATTTT
clone_size: -
cdr3_length: 15
j_call: TRBJ2-3
v_call: TRBV6-5
d_call: TRBD1

cdr3_aa: CASSSGTDTQYF
cdr3_nt: TGTGCCAGCAGCTCCGGCACAGATACGCAGTATTTT
clone_size: -
cdr3_length: 12
j_call: TRBJ2-3
v_call: TRBV7-3
d_call: -

cdr3_aa: CASSDDPGGTEAFF
cdr3_nt: TGCGCCAGCAGTGATGACCCGGGAGGCACTGAAGCTTTCTTT
clone_size: -
cdr3_length: 14
j_call: TRBJ1-1
v_call: TRBV10-2
d_call: -

cdr3_aa: CASSLAGPNTEAFF
cdr3_nt: TGTGCCAGCAGCTTAGCGGGGCCGAACACTGAAGCTTTCTTT
clone_size: -
cdr3_length: 14
j_call: TRBJ1-1
v_call: TRBV7-2
d_call: -

cdr3_aa: CASSQDGGDLGYGYTF
cdr3_nt: TGTGCCAGCAGCCAAGATGGAGGGGATCTGGGCTATGGCTACACCTTC
clone_size: -
cdr3_length: 16
j_call: TRBJ1-2
v_call: TRBV4-2
d_call: -

cdr3_aa: CASSPRDQPQHF
cdr3_nt: TGTGCCAGCAGCCCCAGAGATCAGCCCCAGCATTTT
clone_size: -
cdr3_length: 12
j_call: TRBJ1-5
v_call: TRBV9
d_call: -

cdr3_aa: CASSQVDSGTEAFF
cdr3_nt: TGTGCCAGCAGCCAAGTAGATTCGGGGACTGAAGCTTTCTTT
clone_size: -
cdr3_length: 14
j_call: TRBJ1-1
v_call: TRBV3-1/TRBV3-2
d_call: -

cdr3_aa: CASSRNLDPGTGGYEQYF
cdr3_nt: TGCGCCAGCAGCCGAAACCTAGATCCCGGGACAGGGGGCTACGAGCAGTACTTC
clone_size: -
cdr3_length: 18
j_call: TRBJ2-7
v_call: TRBV5-1
d_call: TRBD1

cdr3_aa: CASSFGTGFNSPLHF
cdr3_nt: TGTGCCAGCAGCTTTGGTACGGGGTTTAATTCACCCCTCCACTTT
clone_size: -
cdr3_length: 15
j_call: TRBJ1-6
v_call: TRBV28
d_call: -

cdr3_aa: CASSLLSDTQYF
cdr3_nt: TGTGCCAGCAGCTTACTCTCAGATACGCAGTATTTT
clone_size: -
cdr3_length: 12
j_call: TRBJ2-3
v_call: TRBV7-2
d_call: -

cdr3_aa: CASSQEGSQGWAYGYTF
cdr3_nt: TGCGCCAGCAGCCAAGAGGGTTCTCAGGGATGGGCCTATGGCTACACCTTC
clone_size: -
cdr3_length: 17
j_call: TRBJ1-2
v_call: TRBV4-3
d_call: -

cdr3_aa: CASSHVREAFF
cdr3_nt: TGTGCCAGCAGCCACGTTCGGGAAGCTTTCTTT
clone_size: -
cdr3_length: 11
j_call: TRBJ1-1
v_call: TRBV14
d_call: -

cdr3_aa: CASTEAGVNTEAFF
cdr3_nt: TGTGCCAGCACCGAAGCGGGGGTTAACACTGAAGCTTTCTTT
clone_size: -
cdr3_length: 14
j_call: TRBJ1-1
v_call: TRBV11-2
d_call: -

cdr3_aa: CASSLEQAVRSGYTF
cdr3_nt: TGTGCCAGCAGCTTGGAACAGGCGGTAAGGTCTGGCTACACCTTC
clone_size: once
cdr3_length: 15
j_call: TRBJ1-2
v_call: TRBV5-6
d_call: -

cdr3_aa: CASSRQGVPNYGYTF
cdr3_nt: TGTGCCAGCAGCCGACAGGGGGTACCTAACTATGGCTACACCTTC
clone_size: few
cdr3_length: 15
j_call: TRBJ1-2
v_call: TRBV7-8
d_call: TRBD1

cdr3_aa: CASSYSRGGAYEQYF
cdr3_nt: TGTGCCAGCAGTTACTCCCGGGGGGGGGCCTACGAGCAGTACTTC
clone_size: -
cdr3_length: 15
j_call: TRBJ2-7
v_call: TRBV6-2/TRBV6-3
d_call: TRBD2

cdr3_aa: CASSEASGGAYNEQFF
cdr3_nt: TGTGCCAGCAGTGAAGCGAGCGGGGGGGCTTACAATGAGCAGTTCTTC
clone_size: -
cdr3_length: 16
j_call: TRBJ2-1
v_call: TRBV6-1
d_call: TRBD2

cdr3_aa: CASSLAGQSSYEQYF
cdr3_nt: TGCGCCAGCAGCTTGGCTGGGCAGAGCTCCTACGAGCAGTACTTC
clone_size: -
cdr3_length: 15
j_call: TRBJ2-7
v_call: TRBV5-1
d_call: -

cdr3_aa: CASSPPGDRSSYEQYF
cdr3_nt: TGTGCCAGCAGTCCGCCGGGGGACAGGAGCTCCTACGAGCAGTACTTC
clone_size: few
cdr3_length: 16
j_call: TRBJ2-7
v_call: TRBV28
d_call: TRBD1

cdr3_aa: CASSYSGQSSYEQYF
cdr3_nt: TGTGCCAGCAGTTACTCGGGACAGAGCTCCTACGAGCAGTACTTC
clone_size: -
cdr3_length: 15
j_call: TRBJ2-7
v_call: TRBV6-5
d_call: TRBD1

cdr3_aa: CAWTREHFYGYTF
cdr3_nt: TGTGCCTGGACCAGGGAGCACTTCTATGGCTACACCTTC
clone_size: -
cdr3_length: 13
j_call: TRBJ1-2
v_call: TRBV30
d_call: -

cdr3_aa: CASSQVYSPDTQYF
cdr3_nt: TGTGCCAGCAGCCAAGTTTATTCTCCAGATACGCAGTATTTT
clone_size: -
cdr3_length: 14
j_call: TRBJ2-3
v_call: TRBV4-2
d_call: -

cdr3_aa: CASSTGKNTYEQYF
cdr3_nt: TGTGCCAGCAGTACAGGGAAGAATACCTACGAGCAGTACTTC
clone_size: -
cdr3_length: 14
j_call: TRBJ2-7
v_call: TRBV5-4
d_call: -

cdr3_aa: CASSTRQGNYGYTF
cdr3_nt: TGTGCCAGCAGTACGAGACAGGGAAACTATGGCTACACCTTC
clone_size: -
cdr3_length: 14
j_call: TRBJ1-2
v_call: TRBV25-1
d_call: TRBD1

cdr3_aa: CATSRAPRDSRYQETQYF
cdr3_nt: TGTGCCACCAGCAGAGCACCCCGGGACAGTCGCTACCAAGAGACCCAGTACTTC
clone_size: -
cdr3_length: 18
j_call: TRBJ2-5
v_call: TRBV15
d_call: TRBD1

cdr3_aa: CASSLYPYEQYF
cdr3_nt: TGTGCCAGCTCACTTTACCCCTACGAGCAGTACTTC
clone_size: -
cdr3_length: 12
j_call: TRBJ2-7
v_call: TRBV18
d_call: -